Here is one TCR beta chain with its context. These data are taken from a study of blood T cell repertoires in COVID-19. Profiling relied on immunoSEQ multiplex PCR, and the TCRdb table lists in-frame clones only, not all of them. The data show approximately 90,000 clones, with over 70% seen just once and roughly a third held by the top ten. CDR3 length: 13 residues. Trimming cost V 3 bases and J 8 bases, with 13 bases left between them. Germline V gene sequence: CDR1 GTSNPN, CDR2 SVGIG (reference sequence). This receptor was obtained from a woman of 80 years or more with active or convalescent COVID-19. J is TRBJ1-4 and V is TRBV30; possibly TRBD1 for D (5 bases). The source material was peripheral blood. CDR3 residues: CAWSVTGREKLFF. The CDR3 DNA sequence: TGTGCCTGGAGCGTTACAGGTCGGGAAAAACTGTTTTTT.